This T cell receptor delta chain emerged from a study of γδ T cells in repeated Plasmodium falciparum infection. This clone has a count of ten or more. The protein in TCRdb stems from a much larger clone and differs at residue 9 from this DNA's translation, likely a read error; here the protein is translated from the DNA. TCRdb ran CATT on the multiplex PCR reads. This table has approximately 53,000 delta-chain clones, 1.7% appearing once. This clonotype was obtained from a pool of human donors (malaria-infected and uninfected, not separated). The sample taken for sequencing was gamma-delta T cells from blood.

Here the CDR3 reads CALGELGLRLLGILYTDKLIF. In DNA form, the CDR3 reads TGTGCTCTTGGGGAACTAGGCCTTCGCCTACTGGGGATCCTGTACACCGATAAACTCATCTTT. This chain uses TRDV1 with TRDJ1, with 7 nucleotides matching TRDD3. Germline CDR1 reads TSWWSYY; CDR2 reads QGS. The V and J ends lost 0 bases and 0 bases, in that order; junction bases with no gene match: 19. This CDR3 is built from 21 residues.